Included here is one T cell receptor beta chain sequence, with context. The clone's antigen remains unknown. Base quality data are lacking; no much larger clone is found one base away. Reading the label with the study, this specimen's treatment or condition is: in vitro stimulation with specific CMV peptide epitopes to enrich CMV-specific T cells. Sequencing relied on an Illumina HiSeq 1500. Using fastp at Q25 and MiXCR, TCRdb reprocessed the public reads and kept productive beta chains. All rows with the same CDR3 protein become a single entry with the most common DNA and genes. Counted in this sample were about 150,000 distinct CDR3 sequences; 25% to 35% of them appeared once. 45% to 55% of the sample is taken by the ten largest. The V end loses 0 bases and the J end loses 0 bases, and a stretch of 10 bases separates them. The CDR3 has 16 amino acids, counting the end cysteine and phenylalanine. Solely the CDR3 DNA is kept, with 48 bases framed from the first base. The germline V gene sets CDR1 to MNHEY and CDR2 to SVGEGT.

The record originates from a study of T cell repertoires in cytomegalovirus infection (dated 2019 in TCRdb). For the wider study: Alongside well-studied HLA-B-restricted epitopes, the peptide stimulations were aimed at recently identified HLA-C-restricted CMV epitopes, whose presentation resists viral immunomodulation. Because public TCR beta signatures pointed to carriage of CMV infection together with the matching HLA type, the HLA type of each donor mattered for the analysis. Study-level results and caveats: The ex vivo response was dominated by HLA-C-restricted CMV-specific TCR beta clonotypes, which also provided the single most frequent clonotype in two of eight donors. Carriers of CMV infection plus the relevant HLA type were discriminated by the cumulative frequency of public TCR beta family members in the study cohort and in an independent roughly 370-donor cohort.

The TCR originated in a human donor in good health (CMV status not recorded). Some clones in this sample may be carry-over from other donors' samples. The rearrangement combines TRBV6-2 or TRBV6-3 with TRBJ2-3, with the D gene uncertain. The specimen was CD8+ T cells from cultured PBMCs, collected from culture after CMV antigen stimulation. The CDR3 is CASSYSGAPSTDTQYF. The DNA sequence is given as TGTGCCAGCAGTTACTCTGGAGCGCCGAGCACAGATACGCAGTATTTT.